Listed here is a single T cell receptor beta chain. Libraries were prepared by immunoSEQ multiplex PCR; TCRdb keeps only in-frame clonotypes and omits some of them. This repertoire shows 100,000 to 150,000 clones, 70% to 90% found once; its top ten account for roughly 6.9%. The sample originates from a study of radiotherapy plus CTLA-4 blockade in lung cancer. The CDR3 totals 14 residues. Looked up from germline, CDR1 is SGHRS and CDR2 is YFSETQ. The V end lost 4 bases, the J end lost 4 bases, and 13 bases lay between the germline ends. Patients had chemo-refractory metastatic non-small-cell lung cancer and received focal radiation plus CTLA-4 blockade that used ipilimumab.

The source is a human donor with non-small cell lung cancer that progressed on radiotherapy plus ipilimumab. This sample comprised peripheral blood, obtained from a patient treated with radiotherapy plus ipilimumab. The chain combines TRBV5-1 with TRBJ2-3; the D gene is possibly TRBD1 (5 bases). The CDR3 bases are TGCGCCAGCAGCACGGGTGGGGCGGCAGATACGCAGTATTTT. Its protein product is CASSTGGAADTQYF.